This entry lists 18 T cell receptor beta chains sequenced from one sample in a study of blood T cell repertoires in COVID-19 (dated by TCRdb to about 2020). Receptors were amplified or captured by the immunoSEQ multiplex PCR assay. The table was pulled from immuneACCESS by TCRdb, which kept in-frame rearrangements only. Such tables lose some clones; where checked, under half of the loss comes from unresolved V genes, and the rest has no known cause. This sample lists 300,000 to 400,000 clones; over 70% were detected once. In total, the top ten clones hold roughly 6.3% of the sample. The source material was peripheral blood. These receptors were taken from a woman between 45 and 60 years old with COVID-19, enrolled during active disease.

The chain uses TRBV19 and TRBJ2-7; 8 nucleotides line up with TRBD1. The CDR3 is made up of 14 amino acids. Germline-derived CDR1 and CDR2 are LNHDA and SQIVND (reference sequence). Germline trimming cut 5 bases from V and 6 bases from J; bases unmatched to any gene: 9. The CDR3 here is CASSLTGDVSEQYF. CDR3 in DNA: TGTGCCAGTAGTCTGACAGGGGACGTAAGCGAGCAGTACTTC.

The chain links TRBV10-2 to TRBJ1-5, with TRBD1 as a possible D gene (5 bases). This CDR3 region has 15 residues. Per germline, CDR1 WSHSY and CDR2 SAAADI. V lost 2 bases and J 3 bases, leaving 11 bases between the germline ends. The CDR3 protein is CASSEPPGNNQPQHF. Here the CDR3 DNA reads TGCGCCAGCAGTGAGCCCCCAGGGAACAATCAGCCCCAGCATTTT.

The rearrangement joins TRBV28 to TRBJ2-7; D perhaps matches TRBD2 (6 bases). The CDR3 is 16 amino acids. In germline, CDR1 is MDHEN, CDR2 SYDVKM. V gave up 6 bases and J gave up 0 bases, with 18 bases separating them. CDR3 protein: CASSQGGDANSYEQYF. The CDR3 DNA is TGTGCCAGCAGCCAAGGAGGGGATGCCAACTCCTACGAGCAGTACTTC.

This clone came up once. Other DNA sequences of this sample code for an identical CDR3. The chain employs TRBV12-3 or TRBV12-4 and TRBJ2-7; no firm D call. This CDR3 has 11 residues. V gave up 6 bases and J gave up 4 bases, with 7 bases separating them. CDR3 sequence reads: CASSSLYEQYF. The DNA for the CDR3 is TGTGCCAGCAGCTCACTATACGAGCAGTACTTC.

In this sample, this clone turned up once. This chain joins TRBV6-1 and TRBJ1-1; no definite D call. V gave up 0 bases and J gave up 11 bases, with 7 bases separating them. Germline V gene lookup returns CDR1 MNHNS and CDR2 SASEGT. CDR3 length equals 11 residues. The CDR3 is CASSEAPGAFF. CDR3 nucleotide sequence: TGTGCCAGCAGTGAAGCGCCCGGGGCTTTCTTT.

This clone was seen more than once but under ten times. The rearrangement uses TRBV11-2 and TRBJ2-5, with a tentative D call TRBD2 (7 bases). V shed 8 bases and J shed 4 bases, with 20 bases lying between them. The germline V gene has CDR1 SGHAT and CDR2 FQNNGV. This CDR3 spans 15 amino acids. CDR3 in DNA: TGTGCCAGCGCATCAGAGGGGGGGCGGGTAGAGACCCAGTACTTC. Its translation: CASASEGGRVETQYF.

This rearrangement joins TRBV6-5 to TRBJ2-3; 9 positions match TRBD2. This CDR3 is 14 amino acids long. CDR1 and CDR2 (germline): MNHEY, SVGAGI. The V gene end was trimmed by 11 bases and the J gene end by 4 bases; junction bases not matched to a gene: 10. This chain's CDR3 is CAGARGRAADTQYF. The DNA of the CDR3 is TGTGCCGGCGCGCGCGGGAGGGCCGCAGATACGCAGTATTTT.

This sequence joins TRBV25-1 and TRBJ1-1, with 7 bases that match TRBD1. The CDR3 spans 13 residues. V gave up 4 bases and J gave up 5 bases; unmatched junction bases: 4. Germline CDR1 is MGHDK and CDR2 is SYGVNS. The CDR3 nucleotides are TGTGCCAGCAGTGGACAGGGACGAACTGAAGCTTTCTTT. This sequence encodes CASSGQGRTEAFF.

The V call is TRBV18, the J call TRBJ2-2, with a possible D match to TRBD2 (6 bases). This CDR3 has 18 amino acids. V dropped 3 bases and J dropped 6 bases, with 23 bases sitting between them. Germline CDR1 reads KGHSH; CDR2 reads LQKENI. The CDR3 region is CASSPQPGTGPAAGELFF. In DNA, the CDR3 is TGTGCCAGCTCACCTCAACCCGGGACTGGCCCAGCGGCCGGGGAGCTGTTTTTT. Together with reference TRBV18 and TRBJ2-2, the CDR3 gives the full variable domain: NAGVMQNPRHLVRRRGQEARLRCSPMKGHSHVYWYRQLPEEGLKFMVYLQKENIIDESGMPKERFSAEFPKEGPSILRIQQVVRGDSAAYFCASSPQPGTGPAAGELFFGEGSRLTVL.

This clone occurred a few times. Here the CDR3 reads CASRYNQPQHF. In DNA, the CDR3 is TGTGCCAGCAGGTACAATCAGCCCCAGCATTTT. V is TRBV2 and J is TRBJ1-5; D remains ambiguous. V lost 6 bases and J 3 bases, leaving 3 bases between the germline ends. Germline CDR1 is SNHLY and CDR2 is FYNNEI. This CDR3 is built from 11 residues. Full variable domain (outside the CDR3, taken from reference TRBV2 and TRBJ1-5): EPEVTQTPSHQVTQMGQEVILRCVPISNHLYFYWYRQILGQKVEFLVSFYNNEISEKSEIFDDQFSVERPDGSNFTLKIRSTKLEDSAMYFCASRYNQPQHFGDGTRLSIL.

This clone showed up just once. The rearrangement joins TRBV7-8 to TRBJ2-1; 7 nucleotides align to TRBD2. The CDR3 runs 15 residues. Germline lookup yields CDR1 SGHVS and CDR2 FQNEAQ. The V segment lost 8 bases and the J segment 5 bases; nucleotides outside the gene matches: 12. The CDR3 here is CASRPKPSGDNEQFF. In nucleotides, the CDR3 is TGTGCCAGCCGGCCCAAACCAAGCGGGGACAATGAGCAGTTCTTC.

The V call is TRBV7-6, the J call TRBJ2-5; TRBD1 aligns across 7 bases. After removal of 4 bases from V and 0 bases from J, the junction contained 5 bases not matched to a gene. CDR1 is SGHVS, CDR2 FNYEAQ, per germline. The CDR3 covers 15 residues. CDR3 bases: TGTGCCAGCAGCTGGGGACAGACGGACCAAGAGACCCAGTACTTC. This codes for CASSWGQTDQETQYF.

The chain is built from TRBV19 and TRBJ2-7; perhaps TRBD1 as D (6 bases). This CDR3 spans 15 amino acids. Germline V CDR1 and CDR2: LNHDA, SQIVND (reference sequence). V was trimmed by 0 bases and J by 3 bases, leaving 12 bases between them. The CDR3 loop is CASSIDGGASYEQYF. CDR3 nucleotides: TGTGCCAGTAGTATAGATGGGGGCGCCAGCTACGAGCAGTACTTC.

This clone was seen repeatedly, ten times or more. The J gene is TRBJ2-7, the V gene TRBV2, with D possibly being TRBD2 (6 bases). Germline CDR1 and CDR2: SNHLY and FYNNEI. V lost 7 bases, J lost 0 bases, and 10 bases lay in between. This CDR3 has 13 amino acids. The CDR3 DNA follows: TGTGCCAGCACCCGACTAGACTCCTACGAGCAGTACTTC. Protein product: CASTRLDSYEQYF.

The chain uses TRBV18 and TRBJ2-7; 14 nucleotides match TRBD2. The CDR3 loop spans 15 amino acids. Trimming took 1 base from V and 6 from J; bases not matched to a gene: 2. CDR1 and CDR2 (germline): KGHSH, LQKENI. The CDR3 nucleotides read TGTGCCAGCTCACCACTTGGGACTAGCGGGAGCGAGCAGTACTTC. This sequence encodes CASSPLGTSGSEQYF.

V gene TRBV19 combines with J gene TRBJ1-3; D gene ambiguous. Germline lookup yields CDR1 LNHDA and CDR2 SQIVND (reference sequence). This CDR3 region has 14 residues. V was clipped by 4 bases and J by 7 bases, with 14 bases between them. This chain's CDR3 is CASSTPGMLNTIYF. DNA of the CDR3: TGTGCCAGTAGTACTCCCGGGATGTTGAACACCATATATTTT. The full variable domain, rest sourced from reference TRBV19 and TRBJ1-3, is DGGITQSPKYLFRKEGQNVTLSCEQNLNHDAMYWYRQDPGQGLRLIYYSQIVNDFQKGDIAEGYSVSREKKESFPLTVTSAQKNPTAFYLCASSTPGMLNTIYFGEGSWLTVV.

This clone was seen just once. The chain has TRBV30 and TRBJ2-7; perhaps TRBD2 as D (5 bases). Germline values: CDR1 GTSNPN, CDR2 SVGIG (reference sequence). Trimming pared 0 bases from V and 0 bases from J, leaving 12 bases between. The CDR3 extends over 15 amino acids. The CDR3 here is CAWSVKDSSSYEQYF. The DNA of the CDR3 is TGTGCCTGGAGTGTAAAGGACTCAAGCTCCTACGAGCAGTACTTC.

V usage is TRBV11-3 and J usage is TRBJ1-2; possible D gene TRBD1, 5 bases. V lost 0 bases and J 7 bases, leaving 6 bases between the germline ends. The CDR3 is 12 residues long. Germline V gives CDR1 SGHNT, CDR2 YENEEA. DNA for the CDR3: TGTGCCAGCAGCTTAGATCAGGGTGGCTACACCTTC. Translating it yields CASSLDQGGYTF.